This TCR beta chain was identified during a study of blood T cell repertoires in COVID-19. After removal of 4 bases from V and 1 base from J, the junction contained 13 bases not matched to a gene. The CDR3 is 17 amino acids. Per the germline V gene, CDR1 is SGHRS and CDR2 is YFSETQ. Assay: immunoSEQ multiplex PCR; the TCRdb copy retains only in-frame clones and omits some. The table shows approximately 240,000 clones, with 85% occurring only once. The source of this sequence is a woman aged 55-70 years with active or convalescent COVID-19. The sequencing input was peripheral blood. This rearrangement joins TRBV5-1 to TRBJ1-2; TRBD1 agrees at 7 bases. CDR3 in amino acids: CASSPRDSPIRNYGYTF. The CDR3, as DNA: TGCGCCAGCAGCCCCCGGGACAGCCCTATCCGTAACTATGGCTACACCTTC.